The 25 T cell receptor beta chains given below trace back to one sample, sequenced in a study of blood T cell repertoires in COVID-19. The protocol was immunoSEQ multiplex PCR, while the TCRdb copy is restricted to in-frame clones and leaves out a portion. The data contain roughly 200,000 clones, 87% of them singletons. The sequencing input was PBMCs or T cells enriched from blood (not recorded which). These receptors all come from a man younger than 30 with acute COVID-19.

J is TRBJ1-1 and V is TRBV2; possible D gene TRBD1, 6 bases. Germline CDR1 is SNHLY and CDR2 is FYNNEI. Trimming left V 8 bases short and J 1 base short, with 14 bases between. The CDR3 loop spans 14 amino acids. The CDR3 sequence: CASGPGQSNTEAFF. The CDR3 DNA is TGTGCCAGCGGCCCAGGACAGTCGAACACTGAAGCTTTCTTT.

The CDR3 DNA reads TGCAGCGGCCGTCTAGCGGGAGCGGTCGAGCAGTACTTC. Protein sequence: CSGRLAGAVEQYF. V and J are TRBV29-1 and TRBJ2-7; TRBD2 aligns across 10 bases. The V segment lost 7 bases and the J segment 6 bases; nucleotides outside the gene matches: 9. Germline CDR1 reads SQVTM; CDR2 reads ANQGSEA. The CDR3 spans 13 residues.

This sequence joins TRBV5-1 and TRBJ2-3; possible D gene TRBD2, 5 bases. Trimming removed 1 base from V and 2 bases from J, with 17 bases in between. The CDR3 has 17 amino acids. The germline V gene encodes CDR1 SGHRS and CDR2 YFSETQ. As DNA, the CDR3 is TGCGCCAGCAGCTTGTTCTCAACGGGGAAAAACACAGATACGCAGTATTTT. The encoded protein is CASSLFSTGKNTDTQYF.

The chain links TRBV30 to TRBJ1-6; D is unclear. The CDR3 contains 13 residues. Germline V gene data show CDR1 as GTSNPN and CDR2 as SVGIG (reference sequence). V dropped 4 bases and J dropped 3 bases, with 7 bases sitting between them. DNA for the CDR3: TGTGCCTGGACAGGTGGCTATAATTCACCCCTCCACTTT. It is translated as CAWTGGYNSPLHF.

V usage is TRBV19 and J usage is TRBJ1-1; the D is unclear. CDR1 and CDR2 from the germline V gene are LNHDA and SQIVND (reference sequence). V lost 5 bases and J lost 1, with 8 bases in between. The CDR3 spans 13 residues. The CDR3 reads CASSFSRNTEAFF. The CDR3 DNA sequence: TGTGCCAGTAGTTTCTCTCGGAACACTGAAGCTTTCTTT.

The chain is built from TRBV30 and TRBJ1-5; D is ambiguous. CDR1 GTSNPN and CDR2 SVGIG come from the germline V gene (reference sequence). This CDR3 is 12 amino acids long. V shed 2 bases and J shed 9 bases, with 11 bases lying between them. This CDR3 is CAWSPNSGPQHF. Written as DNA, the CDR3 is TGTGCCTGGAGTCCCAATTCGGGGCCCCAGCATTTT.

The V and J genes are TRBV11-3 and TRBJ1-1; the D is unclear. The CDR3 spans 15 residues. The germline gives CDR1 SGHNT, CDR2 YENEEA. V lost 5 bases to trimming and J lost 1 base, with 14 bases between them. CDR3 amino acids: CASSGSVGGNTEAFF. In nucleotides, the CDR3 is TGTGCCAGCAGCGGTTCGGTCGGTGGGAACACTGAAGCTTTCTTT. The full variable domain, in which reference TRBV11-3 and TRBJ1-1 provide the parts outside the CDR3, is EAGVVQSPRYKIIEKKQPVAFWCNPISGHNTLYWYLQNLGQGPELLIRYENEEAVDDSQLPKDRFSAERLKGVDSTLKIQPAELGDSAVYLCASSGSVGGNTEAFFGQGTRLTVV.

This chain uses TRBV4-1 with TRBJ1-1; no clear D gene. Trimming took off 0 bases at V and 5 bases at J, with 10 bases between the two ends. This CDR3 comprises 14 residues. The V gene's germline CDR1 is MGHRA and CDR2 YSYEKL. CDR3 DNA: TGCGCCAGCAGCCAAGATCATAGAGGGACTGAAGCTTTCTTT. Protein product: CASSQDHRGTEAFF.

This CDR3 reads CASSLASGRYNEQFF. The CDR3 region has the DNA TGCGCCAGCAGCTTGGCTAGCGGGAGATACAATGAGCAGTTCTTC. The rearrangement uses TRBV5-1 and TRBJ2-1; 10 bases align to TRBD2. The CDR3 consists of 15 residues. V was clipped by 0 bases and J by 4 bases; unmatched bases: 1. Germline lookup yields CDR1 SGHRS and CDR2 YFSETQ.

This chain links TRBV13 with TRBJ1-6, with TRBD1 matching over 7 bases. The CDR3 totals 16 residues. The V gene's germline CDR1 is PRHDT and CDR2 FYEKMQ (reference sequence). The J segment lost 0 bases and the V segment lost 8 bases, leaving 7 bases of the junction unmatched. In nucleotides, the CDR3 is TGTGCCAGCGCCCTACAGGGGATCTCCTATAATTCACCCCTCCACTTT. It translates to CASALQGISYNSPLHF.

This chain links TRBV4-1 with TRBJ2-7; TRBD1 is a possible D gene (5 bases). This CDR3 has 15 amino acids. From germline, CDR1 is MGHRA and CDR2 YSYEKL. The V and J ends lost 4 bases and 0 bases respectively, with 13 bases between them. The CDR3 protein is CASSPETAFSYEQYF. CDR3 DNA sequence: TGCGCCAGCAGCCCCGAGACAGCGTTCTCCTACGAGCAGTACTTC.

Note on this clone: Other DNA variants within this sample encode the same CDR3. The V and J genes are TRBV6-4 and TRBJ2-1, with TRBD2 matching 12 bases. The CDR3 runs 15 residues. CDR1 and CDR2 (germline): MRHNA, SNTAGT. V lost 0 bases and J lost 6; bases outside the gene matches: 0. Written as DNA, the CDR3 is TGTGCCAGCAGTGACTCGACTAGCGGGAGCAATGAGCAGTTCTTC. Protein product: CASSDSTSGSNEQFF.

In DNA form, the CDR3 reads TGTGCCTGGAGTCCGGGGTACGAGCAGTACTTC. This translates into CAWSPGYEQYF. The gene calls are TRBV30 and TRBJ2-7, with D perhaps TRBD2 (5 bases). CDR3 length: 11 residues. With 2 bases removed from V and 4 bases from J, the gap between germline ends came to 6 bases. CDR1 GTSNPN and CDR2 SVGIG come from the germline V gene (reference sequence).

V is TRBV19 and J is TRBJ2-5; D unclear. In germline, CDR1 is LNHDA, CDR2 SQIVND (reference sequence). This CDR3 contains 12 residues. The V end lost 3 bases, the J end lost 2 bases, and 4 bases lay between the germline ends. The CDR3 here is CASSIPQETQYF. CDR3 bases: TGTGCCAGTAGTATCCCTCAAGAGACCCAGTACTTC.

V gene TRBV9 combines with J gene TRBJ2-2; D call uncertain. The CDR3 is 16 residues long. Trimming pared 4 bases from V and 0 bases from J, leaving 13 bases between. Germline V gives CDR1 SGDLS, CDR2 YYNGEE. CDR3 amino acids: CASSPWVLANTGELFF. The DNA of the CDR3 is TGTGCCAGCAGCCCATGGGTCCTAGCGAACACCGGGGAGCTGTTTTTT.

V and J are TRBV19 and TRBJ2-1; 9 bases agree with TRBD1. The CDR3 has 15 residues. CDR1 is LNHDA and CDR2 is SQIVND in the germline V gene (reference sequence). Trimming at V came to 7 bases and at J to 5 bases, leaving 9 bases not matched to a gene. CDR3 loop: CASTTGGALDNEQFF. For the CDR3, the DNA is TGTGCCAGTACCACAGGGGGCGCCCTAGACAATGAGCAGTTCTTC. The full variable domain, in which reference TRBV19 and TRBJ2-1 provide the parts outside the CDR3, is DGGITQSPKYLFRKEGQNVTLSCEQNLNHDAMYWYRQDPGQGLRLIYYSQIVNDFQKGDIAEGYSVSREKKESFPLTVTSAQKNPTAFYLCASTTGGALDNEQFFGPGTRLTVL.

This chain links TRBV7-2 with TRBJ1-4; 7 positions agree with TRBD1. The V segment lost 3 bases and the J segment 11 bases; nucleotides outside the gene matches: 9. The CDR3 sequence is 14 residues long. CDR1 SGHTA and CDR2 FQGNSA come from the germline V gene. The CDR3 sequence is CASSLDLSTGKLFF. The CDR3 DNA is TGTGCCAGCAGCTTGGATCTTTCGACAGGGAAACTGTTTTTT.

The gene calls are TRBV7-3 and TRBJ1-4, with 11 bases matching TRBD1. The junction had 12 bases not matched to a gene; V was cut back by 5 bases and J by 7 bases. The CDR3 contains 17 residues. Germline assignment: CDR1 SGHTA and CDR2 FQGTGA. CDR3 sequence reads: CASSPGDRGFGGEKLFF. Here the CDR3 DNA reads TGTGCCAGCAGCCCGGGGGACAGGGGGTTTGGAGGTGAAAAACTGTTTTTT.

The V call is TRBV30, the J call TRBJ1-5; 7 bases match TRBD1. With V trimmed by 5 bases and J by 0 bases, 1 base remained unmatched. The CDR3 length is 13 residues. The V gene's germline CDR1 is GTSNPN and CDR2 SVGIG (reference sequence). The CDR3 nucleotides are TGTGCCTGGGGGACAGCTAGCAATCAGCCCCAGCATTTT. Protein: CAWGTASNQPQHF.

As regards this clone: A junction boundary mismatches the germline segment, possibly from a read error. The chain employs TRBV19 and TRBJ2-1; 7 positions agree with TRBD1. The germline V gene has CDR1 LNHDA and CDR2 SQIVND (reference sequence). This CDR3 is 14 amino acids long. The CDR3 loop is CASRIGQEYNEQFF. The CDR3 nucleotides read TGTGCCAGTAGGATAGGACAGGAATACAATGAGCAGTTCTTC.

The rearrangement uses TRBV28 and TRBJ2-2, with 8 nucleotides matching TRBD2. CDR3 length equals 14 residues. Germline values: CDR1 MDHEN, CDR2 SYDVKM. Trimming cost V 10 bases and J 5 bases; bases outside gene matches: 9. The CDR3 protein is CATRLAGLTGELFF. CDR3 nucleotides: TGTGCCACCCGGTTAGCGGGATTAACCGGGGAGCTGTTTTTT.

The chain couples TRBV6-5 to TRBJ1-2; D remains ambiguous. The germline V gene encodes CDR1 MNHEY and CDR2 SVGAGI. The CDR3 consists of 13 residues. V lost 6 bases, J lost 4 bases, and 12 bases lay in between. In nucleotides, the CDR3 is TGTGCCAGCAGCTTAGGGAGATTCTATGGCTACACCTTC. Translating gives CASSLGRFYGYTF.

This clone was observed a handful of times. This chain links TRBV12-3 or TRBV12-4 with TRBJ1-6, with D maybe TRBD1 (5 bases). CDR3 length equals 13 residues. Trimming took 5 bases from V and 4 from J, leaving 6 bases between them. CDR3 DNA sequence: TGTGCCAGCAGTCAGGGATATAATTCACCCCTCCACTTT. Protein: CASSQGYNSPLHF.

The chain combines TRBV7-8 with TRBJ1-5; possibly TRBD1 for D (5 bases). This CDR3 is 16 amino acids long. Germline V gene lookup returns CDR1 SGHVS and CDR2 FQNEAQ. V was cut by 1 base and J by 0 bases, with 10 bases left in between. The CDR3 loop is CASSLGTGSSNQPQHF. CDR3 DNA sequence: TGTGCCAGCAGCTTAGGAACAGGTTCTAGCAATCAGCCCCAGCATTTT.

V and J are TRBV7-2 and TRBJ2-5; no definite D call. The CDR3 has 11 amino acids. The V end lost 4 bases, the J end lost 3 bases, and 3 bases lay between the germline ends. The germline gives CDR1 SGHTA, CDR2 FQGNSA. The CDR3 region is CASSSEETQYF. CDR3 bases: TGTGCCAGCAGCTCCGAAGAGACCCAGTACTTC.